This T cell receptor (beta chain) was retrieved from a study of blood T cells in healthy people across ages. A second PCR, run for roughly 7 to 12 cycles, used a sample-barcoded 5' primer plus a J-beta primer mix. A template-switch adaptor that had 12 random nucleotides put a tag on each cDNA molecule. TCRdb itself ran the 5' RACE reads through MiXCR, one entry per CDR3 protein. Altogether 1.5 million to 2 million distinct CDR3 sequences are present, 35% to 50% being singletons, with the ten largest covering roughly 24%. Overall study results and limits: TCR beta diversity was tightly associated with the proportion of naive T cells.

Staff drew roughly 10 milliliters of peripheral blood from each donor. Concerning this clonotype itself: Its antigen remains unknown.

The sample consisted of blood. This receptor was identified in a human donor in good health.

This CDR3 reads CSASMETSSHPNYGYTF. The CDR3 DNA reads TGCAGTGCTAGCATGGAAACTTCTTCGCACCCTAACTATGGCTACACCTTC. The chain joins TRBV20-1 to TRBJ1-2; no definite D call. Trimming pared 3 bases from V and 0 bases from J, leaving 20 bases between. The germline V gene encodes CDR1 DFQATT and CDR2 SNEGSKA (reference sequence). This CDR3 region has 17 residues.